Reported below is one T cell receptor (beta chain). This sample was included in a study of blood T cell repertoires in COVID-19. Study information: The United States, Italy and Spain provided the acute and convalescent COVID-19 samples.

The CDR3 runs 15 residues. With V trimmed by 7 bases and J by 6 bases, 12 bases remained unmatched. Looked up from germline, CDR1 is SGHRS and CDR2 is YFSETQ. Per the original data handling: Reference gene primer amplification yielded estimated nucleated cell counts. TCRdb's copy holds only in-frame clones and misses some; the assay was immunoSEQ multiplex PCR. V, J and clone size were drawn from that table, and D and trimming were deduced from the DNA. The repertoire includes 170,000 or so clones, roughly nine tenths of them detected once, and roughly 2% sits in the top ten. The source of this sequence is a man aged 18 to 30 who had recovered from COVID-19. Sequenced sample: peripheral blood. The V call is TRBV5-1, the J call TRBJ2-3; 9 nucleotides agree with TRBD1. In DNA, the CDR3 is TGCGCCAGCGCACGTCAGGGACAGGGAGGGGATACGCAGTATTTT. It codes for CASARQGQGGDTQYF.